The text below deals with one T cell receptor (beta chain). Its antigen remains unidentified. The sample holds no much larger clone one base away, and base qualities are not on file. The CDR3 regions of human TCRbeta chains were analyzed by immunosequencing. As for how the authors treated the data: Repertoire TCRs were matched against a reference library of SARS-CoV-2-specific TCRs generated with the MIRA antigen-specificity platform. Breadth was defined as the fraction of unique TCRs that were SARS-CoV-2-associated. Depth was defined as the fraction of total T cells that were SARS-CoV-2-associated. Using the MIRA data, each spike-specific TCR was assigned both to the spike region to which the TCR was reactive and to a CD4 or CD8 class. Log10-transformed breadth and depth values were compared by one-way ANOVA with Sidak's multiple comparisons tests. TCRdb limited this immuneACCESS table to in-frame rearrangements with V and J called. A share of clones is missing; checked studies link under half to unresolved V genes, and the rest is unexplained. V and J calls and clone size come straight from that table; D and trimming were deduced from the DNA. The sample data list fewer than 200,000 clones, and about 90% of these were observed just once. Jointly, the top ten make up around 4.5% of the sample.

V is trimmed back by 6 bases and J by 6 bases, and the junction contains 8 bases that no gene match accounts for. The germline V gene (reference sequence) specifies MNHEY as CDR1 and SMNVEV as CDR2. The CDR3 contains 15 residues, cysteine and phenylalanine counted. The kept DNA is CDR3 alone, 45 bases in frame from the first base. This sample was taken from a study of T cell responses to AZD1222 COVID-19 vaccine (dated by TCRdb to the early 2020s). Turning to the overall study: TCR sequencing was performed for some 250 trial participants, of whom some 200 were given two doses of AZD1222 and approximately 26 were given two doses of MenACWY control vaccine. Enrollment into the trials was organized by age into subgroups of 18-55, 56-69 and 70-plus years, and those subgroups contained approximately 150, 30 and 60 TCR-sequenced participants, respectively. Overall results and qualifications from the work: After two AZD1222 doses, both the breadth and the depth of spike-specific TCRs were significantly higher than at day 0 and than in MenACWY recipients. Conclusions about previously exposed vaccinees are limited because only a handful of AZD1222 recipients were SARS-CoV-2 seropositive at baseline. Because no samples from the day 14 peak response were available, repertoires could be characterized only after the peak T cell response. Most participants were white British and females outnumbered males, and the authors suggested that clonal diversity may have been underestimated. Nearly half of unique spike-specific TCRs reportedly recognized epitopes outside regions mutated in the B.1.351 and B.1.1.7 variants. CD4 TCRs associated with the vaccine covered the entire spike protein, and the dominant responses were in regions 160-218 and 743-854. The 56-69-year group was small, and its depth increase did not reach significance, likely because of low power.

The label giving this sample's time point can be read as: baseline before first vaccination. The treatment or condition label corresponds to: meningococcal conjugate vaccine given as trial control. Samples from vaccinated people were obtained from the UK trials COV001 and COV002, which included a single-blind randomized controlled phase 2/3 trial of AZD1222 (ChAdOx1 nCoV-19) in healthy adults. For TCRbeta chain sequencing, PBMC samples from trial participants were taken at day 0 and at day 28 after the second dose. The sequence derives from an adult in good health. Material: peripheral blood, obtained on day 0 of MenACWY control vaccination. This sequence uses TRBV27 and TRBJ1-6; 7 bases in the middle match TRBD1. CDR3 reads: CASRETGQINSPLHF. Read as DNA, the sequence is TGTGCCAGCAGAGAGACGGGACAGATTAATTCACCCCTCCACTTT.